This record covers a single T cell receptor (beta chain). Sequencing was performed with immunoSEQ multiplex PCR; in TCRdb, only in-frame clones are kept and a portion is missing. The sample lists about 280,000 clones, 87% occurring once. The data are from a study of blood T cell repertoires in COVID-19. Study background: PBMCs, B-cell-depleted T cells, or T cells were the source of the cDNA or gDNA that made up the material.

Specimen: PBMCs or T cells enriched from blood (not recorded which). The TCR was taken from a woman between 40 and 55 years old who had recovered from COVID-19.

The CDR3 coding sequence is TGTGCCAGCAGTTTATCCCCTCTAGCGGGAGGGTCGGGCACAGATACGCAGTATTTT. The encoded protein is CASSLSPLAGGSGTDTQYF. The V call is TRBV28, the J call TRBJ2-3; 12 bases are a match to TRBD2. Trimming at V came to 1 base and at J to 1 base, leaving 9 bases not matched to a gene. This CDR3 is 19 amino acids long. Looked up from germline, CDR1 is MDHEN and CDR2 is SYDVKM. The full variable domain, its missing parts supplied by reference TRBV28 and TRBJ2-3, is DVKVTQSSRYLVKRTGEKVFLECVQDMDHENMFWYRQDPGLGLRLIYFSYDVKMKEKGDIPEGYSVSREKKERFSLILESASTNQTSMYLCASSLSPLAGGSGTDTQYFGPGTRLTVL.